Below, 21 T cell receptor beta chains from the same sample are listed, as sequenced in a study of blood T cell repertoires in COVID-19. Measured with immunoSEQ multiplex PCR; TCRdb has only the in-frame clones, and not every one. This table has under 300,000 clones, about 85% appearing once. The sequencing input was peripheral blood. The receptors stem from a human donor in a cohort sampled during active COVID-19.

The rearrangement uses TRBV4-1 and TRBJ2-3, with a tentative D call TRBD2 (5 bases). V was pared by 4 bases and J by 0 bases, with 14 bases between. The CDR3 has 16 residues. CDR1 and CDR2 (germline): MGHRA, YSYEKL. The CDR3 loop reads CASSPLLAGSTDTQYF. In DNA form, the CDR3 reads TGCGCCAGCAGCCCCCTCCTAGCCGGGAGCACAGATACGCAGTATTTT.

The chain couples TRBV7-8 to TRBJ2-7, with D uncertain. Germline values: CDR1 SGHVS, CDR2 FQNEAQ. The V and J ends lost 1 base and 2 bases respectively, with 15 bases between them. This CDR3 has 16 amino acids. The CDR3 DNA reads as TGTGCCAGCAGCTTAGGATGGGCCCCTCTAACCTACGAGCAGTACTTC. Its protein is CASSLGWAPLTYEQYF.

The CDR3 spells CASSLRDFAGANVLTF. The CDR3 DNA is TGTGCCAGCAGCTTGAGGGATTTCGCTGGGGCCAACGTCCTGACTTTC. The chain joins TRBV7-9 to TRBJ2-6; TRBD2 might be the D (5 bases). V lost 3 bases to trimming and J lost 2 bases, with 11 bases between them. The germline V gene has CDR1 SEHNR and CDR2 FQNEAQ (reference sequence). This CDR3 has 16 residues. The entire variable domain, with the rest obtained from reference TRBV7-9 and TRBJ2-6, is as follows: DTGVSQNPRHKITKRGQNVTFRCDPISEHNRLYWYRQTLGQGPEFLTYFQNEAQLEKSRLLSDRFSAERPKGSFSTLEIQRTEQGDSAMYLCASSLRDFAGANVLTFGAGSRLTVL.

The chain uses TRBV4-2 and TRBJ1-2; D is unresolved. Trimming stripped 0 bases from V and 2 bases from J, with 7 bases between. Germline assignment: CDR1 LGHNA and CDR2 YNFKEQ. This CDR3 is 14 amino acids long. The DNA of the CDR3 is TGTGCCAGCAGCCAAGATCTTCAGAACTATGGCTACACCTTC. Translation: CASSQDLQNYGYTF.

The rearrangement links TRBV5-1 to TRBJ2-7, with D possibly TRBD1 on 6 matching bases. This CDR3 is built from 15 residues. Germline V gives CDR1 SGHRS, CDR2 YFSETQ. V dropped 2 bases and J dropped 5 bases, with 17 bases sitting between them. CDR3 protein: CASSLQGAGIDEQYF. The CDR3 coding sequence is TGCGCCAGCAGCTTACAGGGTGCCGGCATTGACGAGCAGTACTTC.

This chain links TRBV19 with TRBJ2-5; 9 bases align to TRBD1. The CDR3 runs to 16 residues. Trimming cost V 4 bases and J 0 bases; bases outside gene matches: 6. Germline lookup yields CDR1 LNHDA and CDR2 SQIVND (reference sequence). The CDR3, as DNA: TGTGCCAGTAGTACGAGACAGGGGGGGTACCAAGAGACCCAGTACTTC. This encodes CASSTRQGGYQETQYF.

The rearrangement links TRBV19 to TRBJ1-4; 10 nucleotides agree with TRBD1. The J segment lost 7 bases and the V segment lost 6 bases, leaving 5 bases of the junction unmatched. This CDR3 has 14 residues. Germline V lookup: CDR1 LNHDA, CDR2 SQIVND (reference sequence). The CDR3 loop is CASRRTGGGEKLFF. The CDR3 bases are TGTGCCAGTAGACGGACAGGGGGTGGTGAAAAACTGTTTTTT.

This chain links TRBV14 with TRBJ1-6; D is possibly TRBD1 (5 bases). Germline CDR1 is SGHDN and CDR2 is FVKESK. V lost 2 bases to trimming and J lost 13 bases, with 9 bases between them. The CDR3 covers 12 residues. The CDR3: CASSQNAGPLHF. CDR3 bases: TGTGCCAGCAGCCAAAACGCAGGGCCCCTCCACTTT.

The CDR3 DNA reads TGTGCCAGCAGCACCAGACTAGCGGGAGGTTACGAGCAGTACTTC. It encodes CASSTRLAGGYEQYF. V gene TRBV11-2 combines with J gene TRBJ2-7; 13 bases align to TRBD2. The V gene's germline CDR1 is SGHAT and CDR2 FQNNGV. V shed 5 bases and J 4 bases; nucleotides not matched to a gene: 5. The CDR3 sequence is 15 residues long. The full variable domain, rest sourced from reference TRBV11-2 and TRBJ2-7, is EAGVAQSPRYKIIEKRQSVAFWCNPISGHATLYWYQQILGQGPKLLIQFQNNGVVDDSQLPKDRFSAERLKGVDSTLKIQPAKLEDSAVYLCASSTRLAGGYEQYFGPGTRLTVT.

The chain is built from TRBV5-6 and TRBJ2-3; TRBD1 is a possible D gene (5 bases). Trimming shortened V by 2 bases and J by 1 base, and 17 bases separated the two germline ends. The germline CDR1 and CDR2 sequences are SGHDT and YYEEEE. This CDR3 spans 17 amino acids. The CDR3 coding sequence is TGTGCCAGCAGCTTTAGGTCAGGGAAAAGCCGCACAGATACGCAGTATTTT. Protein sequence: CASSFRSGKSRTDTQYF.

This chain joins TRBV7-9 and TRBJ2-1, with 12 bases fitting TRBD2. Germline trimming cut 7 bases from V and 8 bases from J; bases unmatched to any gene: 6. Germline CDR1 is SEHNR and CDR2 is FQNEAQ (reference sequence). The CDR3 totals 14 residues. The chain's CDR3 is CASNRLAGDDEQFF. The CDR3 region has the DNA TGTGCCAGCAACAGACTAGCGGGAGATGATGAGCAGTTCTTC.

The CDR3, as DNA: TGTGCCAGCACCATTCTAGCCTACAATGAGCAGTTCTTC. Translated: CASTILAYNEQFF. This chain joins TRBV5-8 and TRBJ2-1, with unresolved D. The CDR3 is 13 amino acids. Germline V gene data show CDR1 as SGHTS and CDR2 as YDEGEE. Trimming stripped 6 bases from V and 2 bases from J, with 9 bases between.

The chain uses TRBV12-3 or TRBV12-4 and TRBJ1-6; TRBD1 matches at 7 bases. The CDR3 extends over 13 amino acids. V gave up 10 bases and J gave up 10 bases; unmatched junction bases: 10. In DNA form, the CDR3 reads TGTGCCACCGCAAGACAGGGTGGATCACCCCTCCACTTT. Its translation is CATARQGGSPLHF.

This rearrangement joins TRBV11-2 to TRBJ2-3; 9 bases align to TRBD1. Per the germline V gene, CDR1 is SGHAT and CDR2 is FQNNGV. The CDR3 is 15 residues long. V trimming: 4 bases; J trimming: 4 bases; junction bases outside the gene matches: 6. CDR3 nucleotide sequence: TGTGCCAGCAGCTCCACGTGGGACAGGGCAGATACGCAGTATTTT. Its protein product is CASSSTWDRADTQYF.

This chain uses TRBV27 with TRBJ1-6, with D perhaps matching TRBD1 (5 bases). Between the trimmed V and J ends, which lost 0 bases and 5 bases, there was a span of 8 bases. This CDR3 comprises 15 residues. Germline V lookup: CDR1 MNHEY, CDR2 SMNVEV (reference sequence). The CDR3 DNA follows: TGTGCCAGCAGTTTATCCCAGGGTAATAATTCACCCCTCCACTTT. It translates to CASSLSQGNNSPLHF.

This chain joins TRBV14 and TRBJ1-1; no clear D gene. The CDR3 totals 15 residues. V lost 0 bases and J lost 11, with 19 bases in between. CDR1 and CDR2 from the germline V gene are SGHDN and FVKESK. The CDR3 nucleotides are TGTGCCAGCAGCCAAGATACAGTTGCGTTAAGGTGGGCTTTCTTT. Protein: CASSQDTVALRWAFF.

This clone was seen more than once but under ten times. The chain combines TRBV15 with TRBJ2-5; 7 bases agree with TRBD2. Looked up from germline, CDR1 is LNHNV and CDR2 is YYDKDF (reference sequence). This CDR3 is 18 amino acids long. J was trimmed by 2 bases and V by 2 bases; bases with no gene match: 14. The CDR3 sequence: CATSRISGTRTSQETQYF. The CDR3 region has the DNA TGTGCCACCAGCAGAATAAGCGGGACCCGTACTTCTCAAGAGACCCAGTACTTC.

This chain connects TRBV4-1 to TRBJ1-1, with D possibly TRBD1 on 5 matching bases. The ends were cut back, 3 bases at V and 11 bases at J, with 25 bases in the middle. This CDR3 contains 16 residues. The V gene's germline CDR1 is MGHRA and CDR2 YSYEKL. The CDR3 loop is CASSHGLTTGLFGAFF. The DNA of the CDR3 is TGCGCCAGCAGCCACGGGCTAACTACAGGCCTCTTTGGGGCTTTCTTT.

J is TRBJ1-1 and V is TRBV18, with D unresolved. The V and J ends lost 6 bases and 2 bases respectively, with 10 bases between them. The CDR3 is made up of 13 amino acids. Per the germline V gene, CDR1 is KGHSH and CDR2 is LQKENI. This CDR3 reads CASSVDLNTEAFF. CDR3 DNA: TGTGCCAGCTCCGTTGACTTAAACACTGAAGCTTTCTTT.

The chain joins TRBV6-2 or TRBV6-3 to TRBJ1-5; D is perhaps TRBD1 (6 bases). Trimming took off 0 bases at V and 2 bases at J, with 11 bases between the two ends. Germline CDR1 is MNHEY and CDR2 is SVGEGT. This CDR3 spans 16 amino acids. The CDR3 region is CASSYSWDTGNQPQHF. CDR3 sequence (DNA): TGTGCCAGCAGTTACTCCTGGGACACGGGCAATCAGCCCCAGCATTTT.

The rearrangement joins TRBV28 to TRBJ1-6, with no clear D. The CDR3 sequence is 11 residues long. V dropped 5 bases and J dropped 9 bases, with 5 bases sitting between them. CDR1 is MDHEN, CDR2 SYDVKM, per germline. The CDR3 nucleotides read TGTGCCAGCAGTCCAGGTTCACCCCTCCACTTT. Protein product: CASSPGSPLHF.